A single sample is the source of the 24 T cell receptor beta chains below, sequenced in a study of T cells in narcolepsy. Method: immunoSEQ multiplex PCR; TCRdb's copy keeps in-frame clones and lacks some. In the table there are around 31,000 clones, approximately 78% of which are singletons. Sample: CD45RA- memory CD4+ T cells from PBMCs. The receptors stem from a human donor with narcolepsy.

CDR3 DNA: TGTGCCAGCATCAGGGGCGGCTCTGGAAACACCATATATTTT. It yields the protein CASIRGGSGNTIYF. This chain connects TRBV28 to TRBJ1-3, with a weak D call TRBD1 (6 bases). Germline CDR1 and CDR2: MDHEN and SYDVKM. CDR3 length: 14 residues. With 7 bases removed from V and 0 bases from J, the gap between germline ends came to 10 bases.

The V call is TRBV7-3, the J call TRBJ1-2; 7 nucleotides match TRBD1. The CDR3 totals 12 residues. Per germline, CDR1 SGHTA and CDR2 FQGTGA. V lost 5 bases to trimming and J lost 8 bases; unmatched junction nucleotides: 5. CDR3 loop: CASSSDRVGYTF. The CDR3, as DNA: TGTGCCAGCAGCAGTGACAGGGTCGGCTACACCTTC.

The V call is TRBV11-2, the J call TRBJ2-1, with D perhaps matching TRBD2 (5 bases). V gave up 4 bases and J gave up 15 bases, with 22 bases separating them. The germline gives CDR1 SGHAT, CDR2 FQNNGV. The CDR3 is 14 residues long. In nucleotides, the CDR3 is TGTGCCAGCAGCTCAAGCAAGGACTTCCCGCCACTGTTCTTC. As protein: CASSSSKDFPPLFF.

The chain couples TRBV30 to TRBJ1-4; 7 bases match TRBD1. J was trimmed by 5 bases and V by 4 bases; bases with no gene match: 4. CDR1 and CDR2 (germline): GTSNPN, SVGIG (reference sequence). This CDR3 is 13 amino acids long. CDR3: CAWNLQGNEKLFF. The CDR3 DNA reads as TGTGCCTGGAACCTACAGGGGAATGAAAAACTGTTTTTT.

The rearrangement joins TRBV6-5 to TRBJ1-5; the D gene is possibly TRBD1 (5 bases). This CDR3 comprises 15 residues. Germline-derived CDR1 and CDR2 are MNHEY and SVGAGI. Trimming left V 5 bases short and J 0 bases short, with 11 bases between. CDR3 bases: TGTGCCAGCAGTGGGGCATTTATTAGCAATCAGCCCCAGCATTTT. Translated: CASSGAFISNQPQHF.

With regard to this clone: A junction end diverges from the germline sequence, so it may reflect a read error. This chain joins TRBV5-1 and TRBJ1-1; maybe TRBD1 (5 bases). Germline CDR1 and CDR2: SGHRS and YFSETQ. This CDR3 has 14 residues. CDR3 amino acids: CASRLGGGDTEAFF. The CDR3 DNA reads TGCGCCAGCAGGTTGGGGGGAGGGGACACTGAAGCTTTCTTT.

This rearrangement joins TRBV5-1 to TRBJ2-7; 11 bases are a match to TRBD2. Germline trimming cut 3 bases from V and 5 bases from J; bases unmatched to any gene: 10. The CDR3 has 16 residues. CDR1 SGHRS and CDR2 YFSETQ come from the germline V gene. CDR3 region: CASSSTPGTSGHEQYF. Written as DNA, the CDR3 is TGCGCCAGCAGCTCCACCCCCGGGACTAGCGGCCACGAGCAGTACTTC. Drawing the rest from reference TRBV5-1 and TRBJ2-7, the complete variable domain is KAGVTQTPRYLIKTRGQQVTLSCSPISGHRSVSWYQQTPGQGLQFLFEYFSETQRNKGNFPGRFSGRQFSNSRSEMNVSTLELGDSALYLCASSSTPGTSGHEQYFGPGTRLTVT.

J is TRBJ1-1 and V is TRBV29-1; D might be TRBD1 (5 bases). CDR1 is SQVTM and CDR2 is ANQGSEA in the germline V gene. Deletions cut 4 bases from V and 11 bases from J, with 17 bases between. The CDR3 spans 12 residues. As DNA, the CDR3 is TGCAGCGTTGGTATCTCAGGGCAGGAGGCTTTCTTT. Its protein is CSVGISGQEAFF.

This clone was observed a handful of times. The V call is TRBV7-8, the J call TRBJ1-1; D is undetermined. The germline V and J ends were trimmed by 5 bases and 1 base, with 11 bases remaining between them. The CDR3 length is 14 residues. Germline V gene lookup returns CDR1 SGHVS and CDR2 FQNEAQ. The CDR3 DNA reads as TGTGCCAGCAGCCTCCTGGACCGGAACACTGAAGCTTTCTTT. This gives the protein CASSLLDRNTEAFF.

This clone has more than one count but fewer than ten. The CDR3 nucleotides read TGTGCCTGGCGGACAGGGATGAACACTGAAGCTTTCTTT. It yields the protein CAWRTGMNTEAFF. This sequence joins TRBV30 and TRBJ1-1; 8 bases map to TRBD1. The CDR3 sequence is 13 residues long. J was trimmed by 0 bases and V by 5 bases; bases with no gene match: 2. Germline V CDR1 and CDR2: GTSNPN, SVGIG (reference sequence). Combining the CDR3 with reference TRBV30 and TRBJ1-1 gives the whole variable domain SQTIHQWPATLVQPVGSPLSLECTVEGTSNPNLYWYRQAAGRGLQLLFYSVGIGQISSEVPQNLSASRPQDRQFILSSKKLLLSDSGFYLCAWRTGMNTEAFFGQGTRLTVV.

The chain links TRBV7-9 to TRBJ2-3; D possibly uses TRBD1 or TRBD2 (5 bases each). V was clipped by 10 bases and J by 0 bases, with 14 bases between them. The CDR3 length is 14 residues. Germline V lookup: CDR1 SEHNR, CDR2 FQNEAQ (reference sequence). This chain's CDR3 is CATDRGSSTDTQYF. CDR3 coding DNA: TGTGCCACCGATCGGGGCAGTAGCACAGATACGCAGTATTTT.

The J gene is TRBJ1-1, the V gene TRBV9; D is unclear. The CDR3 loop spans 13 amino acids. Germline values: CDR1 SGDLS, CDR2 YYNGEE. Trimming cost V 0 bases and J 0 bases, with 3 bases left between them. For the CDR3, the DNA is TGTGCCAGCAGCGTAGGGATGAACACTGAAGCTTTCTTT. Protein product: CASSVGMNTEAFF.

This clone showed up just once. The rearrangement links TRBV11-2 to TRBJ1-1; D gene uncertain. Trimming stripped 4 bases from V and 4 bases from J, with 10 bases between. CDR3 length: 13 residues. CDR1 and CDR2 from the germline V gene are SGHAT and FQNNGV. The CDR3 bases are TGTGCCAGCAGCTCTACCCGGGCCACTGAAGCTTTCTTT. Protein: CASSSTRATEAFF.

The chain uses TRBV28 and TRBJ2-5, with 9 bases aligning to TRBD1. V was pared by 7 bases and J by 14 bases, with 17 bases of the junction left unmatched. The CDR3 covers 14 residues. CDR1 and CDR2 (germline): MDHEN, SYDVKM. The CDR3 nucleotides read TGTGCCAGCAATACACCCTCACGGGACAGGGTGGTTTACTTC. Translation gives CASNTPSRDRVVYF. The variable domain in full, completed from reference TRBV28 and TRBJ2-5, reads DVKVTQSSRYLVKRTGEKVFLECVQDMDHENMFWYRQDPGLGLRLIYFSYDVKMKEKGDIPEGYSVSREKKERFSLILESASTNQTSMYLCASNTPSRDRVVYFGPGTRLLVL.

There are a few counts of this clone. The genes are TRBV5-1 and TRBJ2-2; a possible D gene is TRBD2 (5 bases). The V gene's germline CDR1 is SGHRS and CDR2 YFSETQ. The CDR3 covers 13 residues. V lost 4 bases to trimming and J lost 6 bases, with 10 bases between them. This CDR3 is CASSRAGSGELFF. In DNA, the CDR3 is TGCGCCAGCAGCCGGGCGGGTTCCGGGGAGCTGTTTTTT.

This chain links TRBV7-9 with TRBJ2-7, with D unclear. The length of the CDR3 is 13 residues. CDR1 is SEHNR and CDR2 is FQNEAQ in the germline V gene (reference sequence). Trimming shortened V by 5 bases and J by 2 bases, and 10 bases separated the two germline ends. CDR3 loop: CASSPKGPYEQYF. The CDR3 DNA follows: TGTGCCAGCAGCCCCAAAGGCCCCTACGAGCAGTACTTC.

The chain links TRBV5-1 to TRBJ1-6; TRBD1 aligns across 7 bases. Per germline, CDR1 SGHRS and CDR2 YFSETQ. Trimming at V came to 4 bases and at J to 4 bases, leaving 11 bases not matched to a gene. CDR3 length: 17 amino acids. CDR3 protein: CASSLGTDTFYNSPLHF. The DNA for the CDR3 is TGCGCCAGCAGCCTCGGGACAGACACTTTTTATAATTCACCCCTCCACTTT.

The chain combines TRBV18 with TRBJ2-5; 10 bases line up with TRBD1. The CDR3 has 15 amino acids. The V and J ends lost 3 bases and 2 bases, in that order; junction bases with no gene match: 3. Germline assignment: CDR1 KGHSH and CDR2 LQKENI. This CDR3 is CASSPRTGGQETQYF. The CDR3 nucleotides are TGTGCCAGCTCACCGCGGACAGGGGGGCAAGAGACCCAGTACTTC.

The rearrangement links TRBV4-1 to TRBJ2-1; D possibly corresponds to TRBD1 (5 bases). Germline V lookup: CDR1 MGHRA, CDR2 YSYEKL. The V end was cut by 0 bases, the J end by 9 bases, with 9 bases between. This CDR3 spans 13 amino acids. The CDR3 DNA follows: TGCGCCAGCAGCCAAGATCCAGGGTTTGAGCAGTTCTTC. It yields the protein CASSQDPGFEQFF.

The V and J genes are TRBV6-5 and TRBJ1-4, with unresolved D. V was trimmed by 2 bases and J by 5 bases, leaving 9 bases between them. This CDR3 comprises 14 residues. Germline loops: CDR1 MNHEY, CDR2 SVGAGI. CDR3 nucleotide sequence: TGTGCCAGCAGTTACCGTGCTGGGAATGAAAAACTGTTTTTT. Its protein is CASSYRAGNEKLFF.

A remark on this clone: Germline is not matched at one junction end, which may reflect a read error. This rearrangement joins TRBV30 to TRBJ1-2; no reliable D call. This CDR3 is 15 amino acids long. Germline CDR1 GTSNPN, CDR2 SVGIG (reference sequence). This chain's CDR3 is CAWSAGLNEPYGHTF. In DNA form, the CDR3 reads TGTGCCTGGAGTGCCGGTTTGAATGAGCCCTATGGCCACACCTTC.

The chain combines TRBV6-1 with TRBJ2-7, with TRBD1 matching 9 bases. The CDR3 runs to 15 residues. The germline V gene encodes CDR1 MNHNS and CDR2 SASEGT. The junction had 8 bases not matched to a gene; V was cut back by 6 bases and J by 2 bases. DNA of the CDR3: TGTGCCAGCAGAGTCGGACAGGGGCTACCCTACGAGCAGTACTTC. Translating gives CASRVGQGLPYEQYF.

V gene TRBV7-2 combines with J gene TRBJ2-5; D gene ambiguous. The CDR3 loop spans 13 amino acids. Deletions cut 1 base from V and 5 bases from J, with 8 bases between. Per the germline V gene, CDR1 is SGHTA and CDR2 is FQGNSA. The CDR3 DNA reads as TGTGCCAGCAGCTTAGGGGTCGGTGAGACCCAGTACTTC. It translates to CASSLGVGETQYF.

The V call is TRBV6-1, the J call TRBJ2-1; 11 bases align to TRBD1. The germline V gene encodes CDR1 MNHNS and CDR2 SASEGT. The V and J ends lost 7 bases and 15 bases, in that order; junction bases with no gene match: 8. The CDR3 contains 12 residues. CDR3 DNA sequence: TGTGCCAGCAACTGGGACAGGGGGGATTGGTTCTTC. Protein sequence: CASNWDRGDWFF.